This T cell receptor beta chain was recovered during a study of metastatic and nonmetastatic thyroid tumors. Whole-study context: Samples came from malignant and benign thyroid patients, and repertoires were compared across blood and tumor or nodule tissue.

The study's findings and limits: It was reportedly found that TCR beta diversity was significantly higher in malignant thyroid tumors than in benign nodules, a difference seen in both blood and tumor samples.

Authors' processing steps: Using the CDR3 differences seen across clinicopathological groups, the authors built a distant-metastasis classifier for papillary thyroid cancer, which was meant to discriminate distant-metastatic patients. TCRdb reprocessed the PCR reads using MiXCR. The V and J calls shown here were made by TCRdb, not taken from the authors' results. The sample lists about 39,000 clones, around 18% seen once, with around 15% in the top ten. Thyroid surgery was performed in patients who had received no treatment beforehand. V gave up 3 bases and J gave up 13 bases; unmatched junction bases: 12. Germline CDR1 reads DFQATT; CDR2 reads SNEGSKA (reference sequence). This CDR3 spans 13 amino acids. With respect to this clone: What it binds is unknown. Given a much more abundant clone one base away, this may be a read error.

This chain uses TRBV20-1 with TRBJ2-1; 7 nucleotides align to TRBD2. The sequenced sample was tumor tissue. This sequence originates from a female donor with papillary thyroid cancer or a benign thyroid nodule (not recorded which). Some clones in this sample may be carry-over from other donors' samples. The CDR3 region is CSARSSLSGEQFF. The CDR3 nucleotides are TGCAGTGCTAGGTCTTCCTTAAGCGGGGAACAGTTCTTC.